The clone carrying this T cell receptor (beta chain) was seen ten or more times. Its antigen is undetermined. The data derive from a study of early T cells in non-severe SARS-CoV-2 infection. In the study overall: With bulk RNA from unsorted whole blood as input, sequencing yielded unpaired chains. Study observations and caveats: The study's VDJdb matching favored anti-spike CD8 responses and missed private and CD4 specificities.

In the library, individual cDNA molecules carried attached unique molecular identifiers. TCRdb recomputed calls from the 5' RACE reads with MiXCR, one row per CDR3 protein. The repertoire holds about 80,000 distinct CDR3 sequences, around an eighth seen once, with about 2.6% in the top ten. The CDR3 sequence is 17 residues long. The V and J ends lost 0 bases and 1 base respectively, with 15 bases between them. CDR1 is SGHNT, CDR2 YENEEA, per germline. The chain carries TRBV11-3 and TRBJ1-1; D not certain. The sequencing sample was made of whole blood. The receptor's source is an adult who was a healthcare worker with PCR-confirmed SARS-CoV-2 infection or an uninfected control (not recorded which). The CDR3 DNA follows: TGTGCCAGCAGCTTAGAGTGGGCCCATCACGCGAACACTGAAGCTTTCTTT. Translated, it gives CASSLEWAHHANTEAFF.